The 2 T cell receptor beta chains given below trace back to one sample, sequenced in a study of radiation and T cells in renal cell carcinoma. Measured with immunoSEQ multiplex PCR; TCRdb has only the in-frame clones, and not every one. This table holds 150,000 to 200,000 clones, around 90% found once. The time point is: blood 4 weeks post-SBRT, at nephrectomy. The treatment denotes: 15 Gy SBRT to primary tumor, nephrectomy 4 weeks later. Sequences were derived from blood, sampled from a patient whose treatment included radiotherapy and nephrectomy. These receptor sequences come from a woman in her forties or fifties with renal cell carcinoma.

The chain combines TRBV9 with TRBJ1-5; the D is unclear. From germline, CDR1 is SGDLS and CDR2 YYNGEE. V dropped 2 bases and J dropped 6 bases, with 12 bases sitting between them. The CDR3 has 14 amino acids. The CDR3, as DNA: TGTGCCAGCAGCGTGGGTCCCTCGGTTCAGCCCCAGCATTTT. Translating it yields CASSVGPSVQPQHF.

The chain uses TRBV6-5 and TRBJ2-7, with D tentatively TRBD1 (6 bases). This CDR3 has 15 amino acids. Deletions cut 6 bases from V and 3 bases from J, with 18 bases between. Germline V CDR1 and CDR2: MNHEY, SVGAGI. CDR3 in DNA: TGTGCCAGCAGCCCATCGACAGGTCTTTTCTACGAGCAGTACTTC. It is translated as CASSPSTGLFYEQYF.